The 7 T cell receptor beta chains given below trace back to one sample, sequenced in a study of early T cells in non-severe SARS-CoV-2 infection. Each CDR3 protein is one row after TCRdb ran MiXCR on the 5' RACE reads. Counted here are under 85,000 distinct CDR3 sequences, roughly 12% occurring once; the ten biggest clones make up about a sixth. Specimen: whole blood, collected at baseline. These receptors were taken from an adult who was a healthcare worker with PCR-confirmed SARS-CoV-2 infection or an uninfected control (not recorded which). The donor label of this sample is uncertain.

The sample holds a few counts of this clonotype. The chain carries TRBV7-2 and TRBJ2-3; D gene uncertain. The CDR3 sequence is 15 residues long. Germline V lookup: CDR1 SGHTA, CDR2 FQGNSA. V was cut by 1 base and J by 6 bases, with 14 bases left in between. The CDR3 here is CASSLEVRPVDTQYF. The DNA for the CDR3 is TGTGCCAGCAGCTTAGAAGTAAGGCCCGTGGATACGCAGTATTTT.

CDR3 coding DNA: TGCAGCGTTAGGCAGGGAGCCACCGGGGAGCTGTTTTTT. Protein: CSVRQGATGELFF. The chain has TRBV29-1 and TRBJ2-2; D may be TRBD1 or TRBD2 (5 bases each). Trimming stripped 5 bases from V and 4 bases from J, with 11 bases between. From germline, CDR1 is SQVTM and CDR2 ANQGSEA. The CDR3 contains 13 residues.

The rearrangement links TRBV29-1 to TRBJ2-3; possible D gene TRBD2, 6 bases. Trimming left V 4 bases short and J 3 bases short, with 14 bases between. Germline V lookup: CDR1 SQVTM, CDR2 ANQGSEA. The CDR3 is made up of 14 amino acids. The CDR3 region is CSVAGTEGTDTQYF. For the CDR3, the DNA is TGCAGCGTTGCGGGGACGGAGGGGACAGATACGCAGTATTTT.

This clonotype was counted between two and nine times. CDR3 nucleotide sequence: TGTGCCAGCAGCTCACATAATCCCGGGACAGGGTTCCAGCAGTACTTC. Amino acids: CASSSHNPGTGFQQYF. The chain carries TRBV7-2 and TRBJ2-7; 9 bases fit TRBD1. The germline gives CDR1 SGHTA, CDR2 FQGNSA. The CDR3 runs to 16 residues. Trimming at V came to 4 bases and at J to 8 bases, leaving 15 bases not matched to a gene.

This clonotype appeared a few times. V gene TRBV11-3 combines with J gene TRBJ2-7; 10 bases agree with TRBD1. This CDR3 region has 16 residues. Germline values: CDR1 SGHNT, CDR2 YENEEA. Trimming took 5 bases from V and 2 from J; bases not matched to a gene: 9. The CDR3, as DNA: TGTGCCAGCAGCGGAAACGGACAGGGGGGAACCTACGAGCAGTACTTC. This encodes CASSGNGQGGTYEQYF.

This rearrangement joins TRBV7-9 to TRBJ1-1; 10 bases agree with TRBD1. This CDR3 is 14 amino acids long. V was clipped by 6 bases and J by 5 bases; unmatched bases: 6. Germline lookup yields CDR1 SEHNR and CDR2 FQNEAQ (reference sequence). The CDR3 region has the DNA TGTGCCAGCAGTCCAGGACAGGGGGGGACTGAAGCTTTCTTT. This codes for CASSPGQGGTEAFF.

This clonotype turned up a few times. The CDR3 sequence: CASNRQGEETQYF. In DNA form, the CDR3 reads TGTGCCAGCAACCGACAGGGGGAAGAGACCCAGTACTTC. The chain links TRBV5-5 to TRBJ2-5, with 9 bases aligning to TRBD1. Germline V gene sequence: CDR1 SGHKS, CDR2 YYEKEE (reference sequence). With 6 bases clipped from V and 3 bases from J, the junction kept 3 bases outside the gene matches. The CDR3 is made up of 13 amino acids.